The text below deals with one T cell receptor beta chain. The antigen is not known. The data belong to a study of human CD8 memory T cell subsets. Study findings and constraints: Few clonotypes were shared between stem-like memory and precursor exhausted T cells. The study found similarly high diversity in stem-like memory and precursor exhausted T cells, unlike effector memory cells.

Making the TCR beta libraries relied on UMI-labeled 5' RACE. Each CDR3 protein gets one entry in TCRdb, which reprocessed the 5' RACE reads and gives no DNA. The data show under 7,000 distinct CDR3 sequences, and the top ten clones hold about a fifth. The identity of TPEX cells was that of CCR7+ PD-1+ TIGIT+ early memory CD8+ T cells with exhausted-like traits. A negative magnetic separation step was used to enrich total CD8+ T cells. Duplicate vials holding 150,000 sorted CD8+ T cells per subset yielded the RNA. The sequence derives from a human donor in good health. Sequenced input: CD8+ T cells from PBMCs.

The CDR3 loop reads CSVIGANYGYTF. V is TRBV29-1 and J is TRBJ1-2. The CDR3 sequence is 12 residues long. Germline V gene sequence: CDR1 SQVTM, CDR2 ANQGSEA.